The clone carrying this TCR beta chain was seen repeatedly, ten times or more. The data originate from a study of neurological immune-mediated disorders. One entry per CDR3 protein, called by TCRdb with MiXCR from the 5' RACE reads. The table records approximately 70,000 distinct CDR3 sequences, roughly 10% of them present only once. V was clipped by 3 bases and J by 4 bases, with 12 bases between them. The CDR3 has 14 residues. Looked up from germline, CDR1 is MGHDK and CDR2 is SYGVNS. Regarding time point: longitudinal time-point 1 (baseline). Sequenced input: PBMCs. The chain joins TRBV25-1 to TRBJ2-5; D could derive from TRBD1 or TRBD2 (5 bases each). The TCR comes from a man aged 25 to 40 in good health. The CDR3: CASSDPDGTETQYF. The DNA for the CDR3 is TGTGCCAGCAGTGACCCGGACGGGACAGAGACCCAGTACTTC.